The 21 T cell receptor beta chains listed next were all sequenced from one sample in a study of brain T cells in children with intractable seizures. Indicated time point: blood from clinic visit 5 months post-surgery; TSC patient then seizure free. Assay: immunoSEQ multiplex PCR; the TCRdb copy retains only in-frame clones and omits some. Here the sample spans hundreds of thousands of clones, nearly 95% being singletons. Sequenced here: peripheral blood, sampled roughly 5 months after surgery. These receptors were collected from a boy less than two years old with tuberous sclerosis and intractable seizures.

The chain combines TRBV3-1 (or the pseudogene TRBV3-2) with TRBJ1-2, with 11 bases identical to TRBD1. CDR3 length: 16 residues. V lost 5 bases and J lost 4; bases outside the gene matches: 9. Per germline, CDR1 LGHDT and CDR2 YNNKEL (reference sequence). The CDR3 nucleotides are TGTGCCAGCAGCAGAGGCCCGGGGACAGGGGGCTATGGCTACACCTTC. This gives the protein CASSRGPGTGGYGYTF.

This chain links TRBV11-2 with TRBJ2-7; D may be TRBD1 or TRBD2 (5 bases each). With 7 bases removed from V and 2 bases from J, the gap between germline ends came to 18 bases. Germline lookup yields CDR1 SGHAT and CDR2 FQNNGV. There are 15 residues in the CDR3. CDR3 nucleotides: TGTGCCAGCACCCCGTGGGGGAAGAAGCCCTACGAGCAGTACTTC. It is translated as CASTPWGKKPYEQYF.

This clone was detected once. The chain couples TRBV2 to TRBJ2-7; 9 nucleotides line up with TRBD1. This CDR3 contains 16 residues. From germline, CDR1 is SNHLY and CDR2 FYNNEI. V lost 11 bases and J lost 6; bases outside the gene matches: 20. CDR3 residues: CARRASTGTGYGEQYF. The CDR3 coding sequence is TGTGCCCGACGGGCTAGCACCGGGACAGGGTATGGCGAGCAGTACTTC.

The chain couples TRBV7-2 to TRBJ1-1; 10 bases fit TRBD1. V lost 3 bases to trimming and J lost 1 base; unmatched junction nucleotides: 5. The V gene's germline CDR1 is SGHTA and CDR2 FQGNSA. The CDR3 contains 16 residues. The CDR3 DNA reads TGTGCCAGCAGCTTTAGGACAGGGGGTAGGAACACTGAAGCTTTCTTT. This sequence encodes CASSFRTGGRNTEAFF.

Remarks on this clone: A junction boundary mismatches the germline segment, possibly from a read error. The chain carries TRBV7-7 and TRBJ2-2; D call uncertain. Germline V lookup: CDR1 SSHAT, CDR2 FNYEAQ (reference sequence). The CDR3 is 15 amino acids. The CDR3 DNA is TGTGCTAGCAGCTTAGGCCCCCCGGTTACCGGGGAGCTGTTTTTT. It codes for CASSLGPPVTGELFF.

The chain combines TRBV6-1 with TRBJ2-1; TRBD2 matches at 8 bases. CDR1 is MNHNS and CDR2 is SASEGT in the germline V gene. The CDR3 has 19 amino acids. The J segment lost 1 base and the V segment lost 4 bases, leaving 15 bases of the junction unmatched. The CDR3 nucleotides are TGTGCCAGCAGTGCCCAGAGGGCGGGAGGTCACTGGTCCTACAATGAGCAGTTCTTC. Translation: CASSAQRAGGHWSYNEQFF.

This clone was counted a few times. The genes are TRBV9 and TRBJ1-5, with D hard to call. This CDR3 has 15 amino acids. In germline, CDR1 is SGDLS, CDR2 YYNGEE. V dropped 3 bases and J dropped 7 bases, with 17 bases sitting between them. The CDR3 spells CASSAGPGASQPQHF. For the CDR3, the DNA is TGTGCCAGCAGCGCCGGTCCGGGAGCTAGCCAGCCCCAGCATTTT. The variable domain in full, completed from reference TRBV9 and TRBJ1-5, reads DSGVTQTPKHLITATGQRVTLRCSPRSGDLSVYWYQQSLDQGLQFLIQYYNGEERAKGNILERFSAQQFPDLHSELNLSSLELGDSALYFCASSAGPGASQPQHFGDGTRLSIL.

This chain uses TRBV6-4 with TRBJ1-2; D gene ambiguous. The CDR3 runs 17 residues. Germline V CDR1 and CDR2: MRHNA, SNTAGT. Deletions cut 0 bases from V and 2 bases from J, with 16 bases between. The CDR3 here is CASSDSLIPRGNYGYTF. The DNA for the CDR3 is TGTGCCAGCAGTGACTCTCTTATTCCGCGGGGAAACTATGGCTACACCTTC.

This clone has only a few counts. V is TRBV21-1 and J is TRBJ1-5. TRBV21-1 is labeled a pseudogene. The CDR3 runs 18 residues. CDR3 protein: CASSNGDKGRDRVQPQHF. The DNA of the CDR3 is TGTGCCAGCAGCAACGGAGATAAGGGCCGCGATCGCGTCCAGCCCCAGCATTTT.

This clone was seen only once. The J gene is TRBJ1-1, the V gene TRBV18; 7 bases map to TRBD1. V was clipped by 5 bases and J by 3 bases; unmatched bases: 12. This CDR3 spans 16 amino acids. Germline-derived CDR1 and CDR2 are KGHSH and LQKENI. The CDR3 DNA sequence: TGTGCCAGCTCATCTAGACAGGGAGAAGTCGACACTGAAGCTTTCTTT. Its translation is CASSSRQGEVDTEAFF.

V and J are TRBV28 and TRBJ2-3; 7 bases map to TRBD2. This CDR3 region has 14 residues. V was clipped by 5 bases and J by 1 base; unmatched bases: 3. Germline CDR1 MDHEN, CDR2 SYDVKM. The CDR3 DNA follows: TGTGCCAGCAGTAGCGGGGCTCGCACAGATACGCAGTATTTT. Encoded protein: CASSSGARTDTQYF.

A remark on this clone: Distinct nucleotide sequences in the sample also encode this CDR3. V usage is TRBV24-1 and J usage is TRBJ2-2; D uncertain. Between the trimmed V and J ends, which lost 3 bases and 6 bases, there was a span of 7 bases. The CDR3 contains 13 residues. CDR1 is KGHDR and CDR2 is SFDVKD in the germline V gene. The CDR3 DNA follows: TGTGCCACCAGTGATCTAGGAGCCGGGGAGCTGTTTTTT. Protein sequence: CATSDLGAGELFF.

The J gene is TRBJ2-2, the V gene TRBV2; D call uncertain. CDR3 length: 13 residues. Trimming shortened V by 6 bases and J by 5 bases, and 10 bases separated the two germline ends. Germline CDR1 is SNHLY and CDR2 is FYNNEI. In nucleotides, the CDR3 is TGTGCCAGCAGAGTCGACGGGACCGGGGAGCTGTTTTTT. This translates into CASRVDGTGELFF.

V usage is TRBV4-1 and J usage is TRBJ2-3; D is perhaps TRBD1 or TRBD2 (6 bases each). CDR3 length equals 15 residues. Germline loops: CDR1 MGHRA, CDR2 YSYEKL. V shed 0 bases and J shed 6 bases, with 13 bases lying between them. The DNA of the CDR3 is TGCGCCAGCAGCCAAGAGGGGGGCGGGGTGGATACGCAGTATTTT. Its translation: CASSQEGGGVDTQYF.

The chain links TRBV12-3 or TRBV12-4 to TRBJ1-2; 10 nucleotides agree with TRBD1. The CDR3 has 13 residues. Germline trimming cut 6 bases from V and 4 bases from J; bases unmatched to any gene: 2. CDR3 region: CASRRTGGYGYTF. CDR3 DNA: TGTGCCAGCAGGCGGACAGGGGGCTATGGCTACACCTTC.

CDR3: CASSYSGRAGENTIYF. The CDR3 DNA reads TGTGCCAGCAGTTACTCCGGACGGGCAGGAGAAAACACCATATATTTT. The chain uses TRBV6-5 and TRBJ1-3; D gene unclear. The CDR3 spans 16 residues. CDR1 is MNHEY and CDR2 is SVGAGI in the germline V gene. Trimming removed 0 bases at V and 6 bases at J, with 15 bases between.

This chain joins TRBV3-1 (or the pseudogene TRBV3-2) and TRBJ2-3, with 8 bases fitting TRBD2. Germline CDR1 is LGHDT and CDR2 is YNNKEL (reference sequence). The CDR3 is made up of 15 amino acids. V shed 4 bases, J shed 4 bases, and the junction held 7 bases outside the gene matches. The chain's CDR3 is CASSLVRGAADTQYF. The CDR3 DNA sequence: TGTGCCAGCAGCCTAGTGCGGGGGGCGGCAGATACGCAGTATTTT.

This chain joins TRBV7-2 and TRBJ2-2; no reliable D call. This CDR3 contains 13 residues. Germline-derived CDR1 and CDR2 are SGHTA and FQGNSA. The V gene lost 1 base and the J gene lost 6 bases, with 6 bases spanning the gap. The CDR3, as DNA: TGTGCCAGCAGCTTAGTCTGGCCCGGGGAGCTGTTTTTT. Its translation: CASSLVWPGELFF.

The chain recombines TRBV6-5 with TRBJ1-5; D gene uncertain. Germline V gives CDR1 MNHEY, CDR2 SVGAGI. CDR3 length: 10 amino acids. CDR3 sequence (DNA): TGTGCGAGGTGGGAGCAGCCCCAGCATTTT. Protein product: CARWEQPQHF.

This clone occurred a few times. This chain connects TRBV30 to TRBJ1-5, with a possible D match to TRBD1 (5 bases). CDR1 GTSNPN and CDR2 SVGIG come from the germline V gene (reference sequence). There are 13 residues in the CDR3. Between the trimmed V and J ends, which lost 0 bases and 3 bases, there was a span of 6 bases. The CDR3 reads CAWSVQDNQPQHF. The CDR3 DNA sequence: TGTGCCTGGAGTGTACAGGACAATCAGCCCCAGCATTTT.

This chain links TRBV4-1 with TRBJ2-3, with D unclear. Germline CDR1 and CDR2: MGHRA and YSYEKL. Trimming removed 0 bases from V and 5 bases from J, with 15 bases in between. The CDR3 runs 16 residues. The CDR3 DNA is TGCGCCAGCAGCCAAGAGACGGCCAGTCCTCAAGATACGCAGTATTTT. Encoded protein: CASSQETASPQDTQYF.